This TCR beta chain was recovered during a study of blood T cell repertoires in COVID-19. The wider study: Sample material is recorded as cDNA or gDNA derived from T cells, B-cell-depleted T cells, or PBMCs.

Authors' methods: Amplifying reference gene primers gave estimates of nucleated cell counts. TCRdb's copy holds only in-frame clones and misses some; the assay was immunoSEQ multiplex PCR. The V and J calls and the clone size are those of that table, but D and trimming were determined from the DNA. Here the sample spans 50,000 to 65,000 clones, approximately 90% being singletons. Germline V gene lookup returns CDR1 MNHEY and CDR2 SVGAGI. V lost 6 bases and J lost 2, with 3 bases in between. This CDR3 has 11 amino acids. What was sequenced was peripheral blood. This chain connects TRBV6-5 to TRBJ2-3; the D is unclear. The TCR sequence derives from a woman aged 80 or over with COVID-19, enrolled during active disease. For the CDR3, the DNA is TGTGCCAGCAGCAACACAGATACGCAGTATTTT. It is translated as CASSNTDTQYF.